These T cell receptor beta chains were read from a single sample in a study of radiotherapy plus CTLA-4 blockade in lung cancer. Measured with immunoSEQ multiplex PCR; TCRdb has only the in-frame clones, and not every one. Here the sample spans more than 80,000 clones, more than 75% being singletons. Sequences were derived from peripheral blood, sampled from a patient treated with radiotherapy plus ipilimumab. Receptors originate from a human donor with non-small cell lung cancer that progressed on radiotherapy plus ipilimumab. Some clones in this sample may be carry-over from other donors' samples. Both conserved end residues are part of each CDR3. D genes are given only for firm matches. A row's size may be missing; if present it is once, few, many or a size class.

size,D,J,V,CDR3,DNA
NA,NA,TRBJ1-1,TRBV6-5,CASSPRVNTEAFF,TGTGCCAGCAGTCCCAGGGTCAACACTGAAGCTTTCTTT
NA,NA,TRBJ1-5,TRBV10-3,CAISEIGGSQPQHF,TGTGCCATCAGTGAGATAGGCGGTAGTCAGCCCCAGCATTTT
NA,NA,TRBJ1-2,TRBV6-1,CASSEFIGSYGYTF,TGTGCCAGCAGTGAATTCATAGGCAGCTATGGCTACACCTTC
NA,NA,TRBJ1-2,TRBV4-3,CASSPSPGSLGRYGYTF,TGCGCCAGCAGCCCTAGCCCCGGGTCCCTGGGACGGTATGGCTACACCTTC
NA,NA,TRBJ2-3,TRBV28,CASSTPGPTDTQYF,TGTGCCAGCAGTACCCCAGGCCCCACAGATACGCAGTATTTT
NA,NA,TRBJ1-2,TRBV19,CASRAGGGSLNGYTF,TGTGCCAGTAGGGCCGGGGGTGGTTCACTGAATGGCTACACCTTC
once,TRBD2,TRBJ2-7,TRBV5-4,CASSFSGTSVEQYF,TGTGCCAGCAGCTTCAGCGGGACTAGCGTCGAGCAGTACTTC
NA,NA,TRBJ1-2,TRBV7-2,CASSLARESWGYTF,TGTGCCAGCAGCTTAGCGAGGGAGTCCTGGGGCTACACCTTC
NA,TRBD1,TRBJ1-5,TRBV7-2,CASSLRDSFSSNQPQHF,TGTGCCAGCAGCTTAAGGGACAGTTTTTCTAGCAATCAGCCCCAGCATTTT
NA,NA,TRBJ2-1,TRBV7-2,CASSPRTNFEQFF,TGTGCCAGCAGCCCGAGGACTAATTTTGAGCAGTTCTTC
NA,NA,TRBJ2-1,TRBV4-3,CASSQDGTLMRYNEQFF,TGCGCCAGCAGCCAAGATGGAACCCTAATGCGATACAATGAGCAGTTCTTC
NA,NA,TRBJ1-1,TRBV10-3,CAISGGSTEAFF,TGTGCCATCAGTGGAGGGAGCACTGAAGCTTTCTTT
NA,NA,TRBJ2-1,TRBV6-5,CASSFLGANEQFF,TGTGCCAGCAGTTTCCTAGGGGCTAATGAGCAGTTCTTC
NA,TRBD2,TRBJ2-1,TRBV7-9,CASSSGLAGPNEQFF,TGTGCCAGCAGCTCGGGACTAGCGGGACCCAATGAGCAGTTCTTC
NA,NA,TRBJ1-5,TRBV5-8,CASSLIKRAQHF,TGTGCCAGCAGCTTGATCAAGCGGGCCCAGCATTTT
NA,TRBD2,TRBJ2-2,TRBV7-3,CASSSLASGGHSANTGELFF,TGTGCCAGCAGCTCACTAGCTAGCGGGGGCCATAGTGCGAACACCGGGGAGCTGTTTTTT
NA,NA,TRBJ2-7,TRBV30,CAWTSPGYEQYF,TGTGCCTGGACCTCCCCGGGGTACGAGCAGTACTTC
NA,NA,TRBJ2-7,TRBV29-1,CSVEVQGLGEQYF,TGCAGCGTTGAAGTCCAGGGGTTAGGGGAGCAGTACTTC
NA,NA,TRBJ1-6,TRBV7-8,CASSLYRTDNSPLHF,TGTGCCAGCAGCTTATATCGGACAGATAATTCACCCCTCCACTTT
NA,NA,TRBJ2-7,TRBV7-8,CASSFTGRSYEQYF,TGTGCCAGCAGCTTCACGGGACGGAGCTACGAGCAGTACTTC
NA,TRBD1,TRBJ2-2,TRBV4-1,CASSHPRGTGAGELFF,TGCGCCAGCAGCCACCCGCGCGGGACAGGGGCCGGGGAGCTGTTTTTT
NA,NA,TRBJ2-1,TRBV9,CASSQGSGSPDNEQFF,TGTGCCAGCAGTCAGGGTTCAGGTTCCCCGGACAATGAGCAGTTCTTC
NA,NA,TRBJ1-2,TRBV2,CASKLGDGNYGYTF,TGTGCCAGCAAGTTGGGGGATGGGAACTATGGCTACACCTTC
NA,NA,TRBJ2-7,TRBV18,CASSPPGGPLREQYF,TGTGCCAGCTCACCCCCCGGGGGCCCCCTCCGCGAGCAGTACTTC
NA,NA,TRBJ1-1,TRBV15,CATSREVDTEAFF,TGTGCCACCAGCAGAGAGGTGGACACTGAAGCTTTCTTT
NA,NA,TRBJ2-3,TRBV28,CATRQGGLEDTQYF,TGTGCCACCAGACAGGGAGGGTTAGAAGATACGCAGTATTTT
NA,NA,TRBJ1-5,TRBV21-1,CASRTQGAGNQPQHF,TGTGCCAGCAGGACCCAGGGGGCGGGCAATCAGCCCCAGCATTTT
NA,TRBD1,TRBJ2-1,TRBV2,CASSGQGARSGQFF,TGTGCCAGCAGCGGACAGGGGGCGCGGAGCGGGCAGTTCTTC
once,NA,TRBJ2-5,TRBV6-5,CASSYGLANAQETQYF,TGTGCCAGCAGCTACGGGTTAGCGAACGCCCAAGAGACCCAGTACTTC
NA,NA,TRBJ2-1,TRBV7-2,CASSPWDEQFF,TGTGCCAGCAGCCCGTGGGATGAGCAGTTCTTC
NA,TRBD1,TRBJ1-1,TRBV10-3,CAISATRDRAEAFF,TGTGCCATCAGTGCGACCCGGGACAGGGCTGAAGCTTTCTTT
NA,TRBD1,TRBJ2-6,TRBV19,CARGTGSGANVLTF,TGTGCCAGGGGGACAGGGTCTGGGGCCAACGTCCTGACTTTC